The rows below give T cell receptor beta chains drawn from one sample of a study of blood T cell repertoires in COVID-19. The table came from immunoSEQ multiplex PCR; TCRdb's copy has only in-frame clones and leaves some out. The table lists 100,000 to 150,000 clones, approximately 68% of them singletons. Sequencing was performed on peripheral blood. Source of these receptors: a woman in her seventies with acute or convalescent COVID-19. CDR3s include the opening cysteine and the closing phenylalanine or tryptophan. The order of the fields is V gene, clone size, D gene, J gene, CDR3 protein, CDR3 DNA. The D gene is left open where the match is weak. Where a row states a size, it is once, few, many or the class of an expanded clone; other rows omit it.

v_call: TRBV10-3
clone_size: -
d_call: -
j_call: TRBJ1-2
cdr3_aa: CAISESTGGGDYGYTF
cdr3_nt: TGTGCCATCAGTGAGTCTACGGGCGGGGGAGACTATGGCTACACCTTC

v_call: TRBV4-1
clone_size: -
d_call: -
j_call: TRBJ1-3
cdr3_aa: CASSQYGNTIYF
cdr3_nt: TGCGCCAGCAGCCAATATGGAAACACCATATATTTT

v_call: TRBV4-1
clone_size: once
d_call: TRBD2
j_call: TRBJ2-6
cdr3_aa: CASSQTSGGSGANVLTF
cdr3_nt: TGCGCCAGCAGCCAGACTAGCGGGGGCTCTGGGGCCAACGTCCTGACTTTC

v_call: TRBV24-1
clone_size: -
d_call: -
j_call: TRBJ2-2
cdr3_aa: CATSIQTGAGLLATGELFF
cdr3_nt: TGTGCCACCAGTATACAAACAGGAGCAGGTCTCCTCGCAACCGGGGAGCTGTTTTTT

v_call: TRBV7-9
clone_size: -
d_call: -
j_call: TRBJ1-1
cdr3_aa: CASSLGTVNQAFF
cdr3_nt: TGTGCCAGCAGCTTAGGGACAGTAAACCAAGCTTTCTTT

v_call: TRBV10-2
clone_size: -
d_call: TRBD1
j_call: TRBJ2-5
cdr3_aa: CASGRQGQRQETQYF
cdr3_nt: TGCGCCAGCGGAAGACAGGGACAGCGCCAAGAGACCCAGTACTTC

v_call: TRBV9
clone_size: -
d_call: -
j_call: TRBJ2-3
cdr3_aa: CASSVTGTDTQYF
cdr3_nt: TGTGCCAGCAGCGTAACGGGCACAGATACGCAGTATTTT

v_call: TRBV4-3
clone_size: -
d_call: -
j_call: TRBJ2-3
cdr3_aa: CASSPAVAADTQYF
cdr3_nt: TGCGCCAGCAGCCCGGCGGTAGCGGCAGATACGCAGTATTTT

v_call: TRBV27
clone_size: few
d_call: -
j_call: TRBJ1-3
cdr3_aa: CASSQTVPTTAGNTIYF
cdr3_nt: TGTGCCAGCAGTCAGACAGTTCCCACGACGGCCGGAAACACCATATATTTT

v_call: TRBV29-1
clone_size: -
d_call: -
j_call: TRBJ1-3
cdr3_aa: CSATGLNSGNTIYF
cdr3_nt: TGCAGCGCTACGGGACTGAACTCTGGAAACACCATATATTTT

v_call: TRBV10-3
clone_size: -
d_call: TRBD1
j_call: TRBJ1-2
cdr3_aa: CAISEDRAQHGYTF
cdr3_nt: TGTGCCATCAGTGAGGACAGGGCGCAGCATGGCTACACCTTC

v_call: TRBV7-2
clone_size: -
d_call: TRBD1
j_call: TRBJ1-1
cdr3_aa: CASSLTGGPYTEAFF
cdr3_nt: TGTGCCAGCAGCTTAACAGGGGGCCCGTACACTGAAGCTTTCTTT

v_call: TRBV6-5
clone_size: -
d_call: -
j_call: TRBJ2-1
cdr3_aa: CASSYQWDKPLFF
cdr3_nt: TGTGCCAGCAGTTACCAGTGGGACAAACCTCTGTTCTTC

v_call: TRBV2
clone_size: once
d_call: -
j_call: TRBJ1-1
cdr3_aa: CASTWGGGLNTEAFF
cdr3_nt: TGTGCCAGTACGTGGGGGGGCGGTTTGAACACTGAAGCTTTCTTT

v_call: TRBV2
clone_size: -
d_call: -
j_call: TRBJ2-3
cdr3_aa: CASRALASDTQYF
cdr3_nt: TGTGCCAGCAGGGCTTTGGCATCAGATACGCAGTATTTT

v_call: TRBV6-2/TRBV6-3
clone_size: -
d_call: -
j_call: TRBJ2-7
cdr3_aa: CASSPRPGQSSYEQYF
cdr3_nt: TGTGCCAGCAGTCCCCGACCCGGACAGAGCTCCTACGAGCAGTACTTC

v_call: TRBV6-1
clone_size: -
d_call: -
j_call: TRBJ1-5
cdr3_aa: CASSEPGRNQPQHF
cdr3_nt: TGTGCCAGCAGTGAGCCAGGGCGCAATCAGCCCCAGCATTTT

v_call: TRBV27
clone_size: -
d_call: -
j_call: TRBJ1-1
cdr3_aa: CASSGGGGPHTEAFF
cdr3_nt: TGTGCCAGCAGTGGGGGAGGGGGTCCTCACACTGAAGCTTTCTTT

v_call: TRBV2
clone_size: once
d_call: -
j_call: TRBJ2-5
cdr3_aa: CASSVRSPGTQYF
cdr3_nt: TGTGCCAGCAGCGTGAGAAGCCCGGGGACCCAGTACTTC

v_call: TRBV7-9
clone_size: few
d_call: TRBD2
j_call: TRBJ2-7
cdr3_aa: CASSGEGIYEQYF
cdr3_nt: TGTGCCAGCAGCGGGGAGGGGATCTACGAGCAGTACTTC

v_call: TRBV29-1
clone_size: -
d_call: -
j_call: TRBJ2-1
cdr3_aa: CSVEGRNLDYNEQFF
cdr3_nt: TGCAGCGTTGAAGGGAGGAATTTAGATTACAATGAGCAGTTCTTC

v_call: TRBV12-5
clone_size: -
d_call: TRBD2
j_call: TRBJ2-1
cdr3_aa: CASGLGGTSGVNEQFF
cdr3_nt: TGTGCTAGTGGTTTAGGCGGGACTAGCGGGGTCAATGAGCAGTTCTTC

v_call: TRBV18
clone_size: -
d_call: TRBD2
j_call: TRBJ2-1
cdr3_aa: CASSAGGEQFF
cdr3_nt: TGTGCCAGCTCAGCGGGGGGTGAGCAGTTCTTC

v_call: TRBV13
clone_size: -
d_call: TRBD1
j_call: TRBJ1-6
cdr3_aa: CASSLGPTGTYNSPLHF
cdr3_nt: TGTGCCAGCAGCTTAGGTCCGACAGGGACTTATAATTCACCCCTCCACTTT

v_call: TRBV5-1
clone_size: few
d_call: TRBD1
j_call: TRBJ1-6
cdr3_aa: CASSLKGQGDSPLHF
cdr3_nt: TGCGCCAGCAGCTTGAAAGGACAGGGGGATTCACCCCTCCACTTT

v_call: TRBV2
clone_size: -
d_call: -
j_call: TRBJ1-3
cdr3_aa: CASSIDRYSGNTIYF
cdr3_nt: TGTGCCAGCAGCATCGACAGGTACTCTGGAAACACCATATATTTT

v_call: TRBV9
clone_size: -
d_call: -
j_call: TRBJ1-4
cdr3_aa: CASSVSQGNEKLFF
cdr3_nt: TGTGCCAGCAGCGTGAGTCAGGGCAATGAAAAACTGTTTTTT

v_call: TRBV7-3
clone_size: -
d_call: TRBD1
j_call: TRBJ2-6
cdr3_aa: CASSLTATGAGANVLTF
cdr3_nt: TGTGCCAGCAGCTTAACGGCGACAGGGGCTGGGGCCAACGTCCTGACTTTC

v_call: TRBV27
clone_size: -
d_call: TRBD1
j_call: TRBJ1-3
cdr3_aa: CASSLIQGDTIYF
cdr3_nt: TGTGCCAGCAGTCTAATACAGGGGGACACCATATATTTT

v_call: TRBV10-3
clone_size: -
d_call: TRBD1
j_call: TRBJ1-5
cdr3_aa: CAISESGTDSNQPQHF
cdr3_nt: TGTGCCATCAGTGAGTCCGGGACAGATAGCAATCAGCCCCAGCATTTT

v_call: TRBV10-3
clone_size: -
d_call: TRBD2
j_call: TRBJ2-7
cdr3_aa: CAIGGGFNEQYF
cdr3_nt: TGTGCCATCGGGGGAGGGTTTAACGAGCAGTACTTC

v_call: TRBV19
clone_size: once
d_call: TRBD1
j_call: TRBJ2-6
cdr3_aa: CASSMGTGVGANVLTF
cdr3_nt: TGTGCCAGTAGTATGGGGACAGGGGTAGGGGCCAACGTCCTGACTTTC

v_call: TRBV6-5
clone_size: -
d_call: -
j_call: TRBJ2-1
cdr3_aa: CASSYSEYNEQFF
cdr3_nt: TGTGCCAGCAGTTACTCGGAGTACAATGAGCAGTTCTTC

v_call: TRBV2
clone_size: -
d_call: TRBD1
j_call: TRBJ1-4
cdr3_aa: CASSAGTGGPTNEKLFF
cdr3_nt: TGTGCCAGCAGCGCCGGGACAGGAGGGCCAACTAATGAAAAACTGTTTTTT

v_call: TRBV2
clone_size: -
d_call: TRBD2
j_call: TRBJ2-1
cdr3_aa: CASSRTSGGTRTFF
cdr3_nt: TGTGCCAGCAGTCGAACTAGCGGGGGCACTCGGACGTTCTTC

v_call: TRBV5-4
clone_size: -
d_call: TRBD2
j_call: TRBJ2-3
cdr3_aa: CAARERGGTDTQYF
cdr3_nt: TGTGCCGCACGGGAGCGGGGGGGCACAGATACGCAGTATTTT

v_call: TRBV9
clone_size: -
d_call: -
j_call: TRBJ1-2
cdr3_aa: CASSVDTTSDGGYTF
cdr3_nt: TGTGCCAGCAGCGTAGATACTACCTCAGACGGAGGCTACACCTTC

v_call: TRBV4-1
clone_size: many
d_call: -
j_call: TRBJ2-7
cdr3_aa: CARSRDKGYEQYF
cdr3_nt: TGCGCCAGATCACGGGATAAAGGCTACGAGCAGTACTTC

v_call: TRBV19
clone_size: -
d_call: TRBD1
j_call: TRBJ2-2
cdr3_aa: CASSTWDRENTGELFF
cdr3_nt: TGTGCCAGTAGTACGTGGGACAGGGAAAACACCGGGGAGCTGTTTTTT

v_call: TRBV6-5
clone_size: -
d_call: -
j_call: TRBJ1-3
cdr3_aa: CASSTGAGNTIYF
cdr3_nt: TGTGCCAGTTCAACAGGAGCGGGAAACACCATATATTTT

v_call: TRBV7-8
clone_size: many
d_call: -
j_call: TRBJ2-7
cdr3_aa: CASSLVAAYEQYF
cdr3_nt: TGTGCCAGCAGCTTAGTGGCTGCCTACGAGCAGTACTTC

v_call: TRBV3-1/TRBV3-2
clone_size: -
d_call: -
j_call: TRBJ2-7
cdr3_aa: CASSLSGVGLEQYF
cdr3_nt: TGTGCCAGCAGTCTCTCCGGGGTTGGTCTCGAGCAGTACTTC

v_call: TRBV6-5
clone_size: once
d_call: TRBD2
j_call: TRBJ2-2
cdr3_aa: CASTGLAGRGGELFF
cdr3_nt: TGTGCCAGCACAGGACTAGCGGGACGAGGCGGGGAGCTGTTTTTT

v_call: TRBV11-3
clone_size: -
d_call: -
j_call: TRBJ1-2
cdr3_aa: CASSPAKGHFTHFNYGYTF
cdr3_nt: TGTGCCAGCAGCCCTGCGAAGGGACACTTTACCCACTTTAACTATGGCTACACCTTC

v_call: TRBV4-1
clone_size: -
d_call: TRBD1
j_call: TRBJ2-7
cdr3_aa: CASSRGQASYEQYF
cdr3_nt: TGCGCCAGCAGCCGGGGACAGGCCTCCTACGAGCAGTACTTC

v_call: TRBV7-2
clone_size: -
d_call: -
j_call: TRBJ2-3
cdr3_aa: CASSLESGSTDTQYF
cdr3_nt: TGTGCCAGCAGCTTAGAGAGCGGAAGCACAGATACGCAGTATTTT

v_call: TRBV12-3/TRBV12-4
clone_size: -
d_call: -
j_call: TRBJ1-1
cdr3_aa: CASGRHPNTEAFF
cdr3_nt: TGTGCCAGTGGGAGGCACCCGAACACTGAAGCTTTCTTT

v_call: TRBV13
clone_size: -
d_call: TRBD1
j_call: TRBJ1-2
cdr3_aa: CASSLGGGSGYTF
cdr3_nt: TGTGCCAGCAGCTTAGGAGGGGGCTCGGGCTACACCTTC

v_call: TRBV2
clone_size: -
d_call: -
j_call: TRBJ1-2
cdr3_aa: CASTGSRRYTF
cdr3_nt: TGTGCCAGCACAGGGTCCCGTCGCTACACCTTC

v_call: TRBV11-2
clone_size: -
d_call: -
j_call: TRBJ1-5
cdr3_aa: CASSLDRNSNQPQHF
cdr3_nt: TGTGCCAGCAGCTTAGACAGAAATAGCAATCAGCCCCAGCATTTT

v_call: TRBV2
clone_size: -
d_call: TRBD2
j_call: TRBJ2-3
cdr3_aa: CASTGGPADTQYF
cdr3_nt: TGTGCCAGCACGGGAGGGCCTGCAGATACGCAGTATTTT

v_call: TRBV3-1/TRBV3-2
clone_size: few
d_call: TRBD1
j_call: TRBJ1-2
cdr3_aa: CASSPGTGDYGYTF
cdr3_nt: TGTGCCAGCAGCCCGGGGACAGGGGACTATGGCTACACCTTC

v_call: TRBV7-9
clone_size: once
d_call: -
j_call: TRBJ1-2
cdr3_aa: CASSLASGYGYTF
cdr3_nt: TGTGCCAGCAGCTTAGCGTCGGGCTATGGCTACACCTTC

v_call: TRBV6-6
clone_size: -
d_call: -
j_call: TRBJ2-3
cdr3_aa: CASSRLRSSPDTQYF
cdr3_nt: TGTGCCAGCAGTCGTTTGCGATCATCCCCAGATACGCAGTATTTT

v_call: TRBV5-4
clone_size: few
d_call: TRBD2
j_call: TRBJ2-1
cdr3_aa: CASSLGSGRGDEQFF
cdr3_nt: TGTGCCAGCAGCTTGGGTAGCGGGAGAGGGGATGAGCAGTTCTTC